Below are 23 T cell receptor beta chains sequenced from a single sample in a study of T cell repertoires in cytomegalovirus infection. TCRdb analysed the reads with MiXCR anew, one entry per CDR3 protein. This sample carries 200,000 to 250,000 distinct CDR3 sequences, around 35% of them seen once, and the ten largest clones take approximately 59%. The antigens these receptors bind are not known. The sample here was CD8+ T cells from cultured PBMCs, taken from culture after CMV antigen stimulation. The receptors stem from a human donor in good health (CMV status not recorded). Some clones in this sample may be carry-over from other donors' samples.

The chain has TRBV2 and TRBJ2-1; a possible D gene is TRBD1 (5 bases). Germline-derived CDR1 and CDR2 are SNHLY and FYNNEI. The CDR3 length is 14 residues. Between the trimmed V and J ends, which lost 8 bases and 0 bases, there was a span of 11 bases. CDR3 in amino acids: CASRQQGSYNEQFF. CDR3 DNA: TGTGCCAGCCGTCAGCAGGGCTCCTACAATGAGCAGTTCTTC.

To note about this clonotype: The germline gene is not matched at one end of the junction; a read error may be the cause. The chain is built from TRBV2 and TRBJ2-1, with 8 bases aligning to TRBD2. This CDR3 region has 16 residues. The germline V gene encodes CDR1 SNHLY and CDR2 FYNNEI. The CDR3, as DNA: TGTGCCAGGAGTGACCTCATAGCGGGACGTTACAATGAGCAGTTCTTC. It codes for CARSDLIAGRYNEQFF.

The CDR3 nucleotides are TGTGCCAGCAGCGTACGGCTTACAGGGGGGGAGGTTTCCCCAACCGGGGAGCTGTTTTTT. This gives the protein CASSVRLTGGEVSPTGELFF. This chain connects TRBV9 to TRBJ2-2; the D gene is possibly TRBD1 (8 bases). The CDR3 is made up of 20 amino acids. Germline CDR1 reads SGDLS; CDR2 reads YYNGEE. Trimming cost V 1 base and J 5 bases, with 27 bases left between them. Based on the CDR3 plus reference TRBV9 and TRBJ2-2, the full variable domain is DSGVTQTPKHLITATGQRVTLRCSPRSGDLSVYWYQQSLDQGLQFLIQYYNGEERAKGNILERFSAQQFPDLHSELNLSSLELGDSALYFCASSVRLTGGEVSPTGELFFGEGSRLTVL.

CDR3 region: CASSYTRQGAGGYTF. In DNA form, the CDR3 reads TGTGCCAGCAGTTACACTCGACAGGGGGCAGGCGGCTACACCTTC. J is TRBJ1-2 and V is TRBV27; TRBD1 matches 10 bases. J lost 8 bases, V lost 4 bases, and 10 bases had no gene match. Looked up from germline, CDR1 is MNHEY and CDR2 is SMNVEV (reference sequence). This CDR3 is 15 amino acids long.

In its sample, this clonotype was seen a few times. The rearrangement joins TRBV5-1 to TRBJ2-1; D might be TRBD2 (6 bases). The V gene's germline CDR1 is SGHRS and CDR2 YFSETQ. Trimming removed 6 bases from V and 5 bases from J, with 12 bases in between. The CDR3 has 13 residues. The CDR3 loop reads CASTGLSNNEQFF. For the CDR3, the DNA is TGCGCCAGCACGGGACTCTCGAACAATGAGCAGTTCTTC.

The genes are TRBV7-8 and TRBJ1-1; D gene ambiguous. The CDR3 has 13 residues. The V and J ends lost 4 bases and 4 bases respectively, with 10 bases between them. Looked up from germline, CDR1 is SGHVS and CDR2 is FQNEAQ. The CDR3 bases are TGTGCCAGCAGCTCTAGTCGGACCACTGAAGCTTTCTTT. Amino acid sequence: CASSSSRTTEAFF.

This sequence joins TRBV28 and TRBJ1-1; a weak D match, TRBD1 (6 bases). The CDR3 sequence is 15 residues long. Germline V gene data show CDR1 as MDHEN and CDR2 as SYDVKM. The V end was cut by 1 base, the J end by 3 bases, with 12 bases between. Here the CDR3 DNA reads TGTGCCAGCAGTTTATATCGGGGGGCGGACACTGAAGCTTTCTTT. Encoded protein: CASSLYRGADTEAFF. Complete variable domain (other parts from reference TRBV28 and TRBJ1-1): DVKVTQSSRYLVKRTGEKVFLECVQDMDHENMFWYRQDPGLGLRLIYFSYDVKMKEKGDIPEGYSVSREKKERFSLILESASTNQTSMYLCASSLYRGADTEAFFGQGTRLTVV.

The V call is TRBV7-8, the J call TRBJ1-1; D remains unclear. Trimming cost V 5 bases and J 3 bases, with 13 bases left between them. The CDR3 contains 14 residues. The germline gives CDR1 SGHVS, CDR2 FQNEAQ. Here the CDR3 reads CASSPQLRDTEAFF. As DNA, the CDR3 is TGTGCCAGCAGCCCTCAATTGAGGGACACTGAAGCTTTCTTT.

The CDR3 nucleotides read TGTGCCAGCAGCCAAACTCACGGGACAGGGGGCTACGAGCAGTACTTC. It specifies CASSQTHGTGGYEQYF. The chain carries TRBV5-8 and TRBJ2-7; 11 nucleotides agree with TRBD1. V shed 4 bases and J 3 bases; nucleotides not matched to a gene: 9. CDR3 length: 16 residues. The germline CDR1 and CDR2 sequences are SGHTS and YDEGEE.

The genes are TRBV10-3 and TRBJ1-1, with 8 bases lining up with TRBD1. Germline assignment: CDR1 ENHRY and CDR2 SYGVKD. This CDR3 is 14 amino acids long. Trimming at V came to 2 bases and at J to 1 base, leaving 0 bases not matched to a gene. CDR3 sequence: CAISEQGANTEAFF. The CDR3 region has the DNA TGTGCCATCAGTGAGCAGGGGGCGAACACTGAAGCTTTCTTT.

This clonotype was seen more than once but under ten times. The chain carries TRBV7-6 and TRBJ2-1, with 12 bases fitting TRBD2. CDR1 and CDR2 from the germline V gene are SGHVS and FNYEAQ. The CDR3 totals 16 residues. V lost 2 bases and J lost 5; bases outside the gene matches: 4. Here the CDR3 reads CASSLLAGGVNNEQFF. In nucleotides, the CDR3 is TGTGCCAGCAGCTTACTAGCGGGAGGGGTCAACAATGAGCAGTTCTTC.

This clonotype was seen more than once but under ten times. CDR3 residues: CASSDMPGTNPNEQFF. The CDR3 DNA follows: TGTGCCAGCAGTGACATGCCCGGGACTAACCCTAATGAGCAGTTCTTC. The rearrangement uses TRBV6-1 and TRBJ2-1; TRBD2 aligns across 7 bases. CDR1 and CDR2 from the germline V gene are MNHNS and SASEGT. Trimming took 3 bases from V and 7 from J; bases not matched to a gene: 12. This CDR3 is built from 16 residues.

The V gene is TRBV12-3 or TRBV12-4, the J gene TRBJ2-5, with TRBD2 matching 11 bases. The CDR3 loop spans 19 amino acids. With V trimmed by 5 bases and J by 2 bases, 16 bases remained unmatched. CDR3 in DNA: TGTGCCAGCAGTCTCCGAACTAGCGGGGGCCCGAAACCTCAAGAGACCCAGTACTTC. Amino acids: CASSLRTSGGPKPQETQYF.

The J gene is TRBJ1-6, the V gene TRBV28; D might be TRBD1 (6 bases). The CDR3 has 14 residues. Germline CDR1 MDHEN, CDR2 SYDVKM. V shed 2 bases and J shed 7 bases, with 9 bases lying between them. CDR3 in DNA: TGTGCCAGCAGTTTACGCAGGGGCAATTCACCCCTCCACTTT. This codes for CASSLRRGNSPLHF.

In this sample, this clonotype turned up many times. This sequence joins TRBV7-3 and TRBJ2-3; TRBD2 agrees at 8 bases. The CDR3 runs to 17 residues. Germline CDR1 is SGHTA and CDR2 is FQGTGA. With 4 bases clipped from V and 1 base from J, the junction kept 10 bases outside the gene matches. The DNA for the CDR3 is TGTGCCAGCAGCTCGGGCTGGGGGCGGGAGGGCACAGATACGCAGTATTTT. Its protein is CASSSGWGREGTDTQYF. The variable domain in full, completed from reference TRBV7-3 and TRBJ2-3, reads GAGVSQTPSNKVTEKGKYVELRCDPISGHTALYWYRQSLGQGPEFLIYFQGTGAADDSGLPNDRFFAVRPEGSVSTLKIQRTERGDSAVYLCASSSGWGREGTDTQYFGPGTRLTVL.

This chain connects TRBV11-2 to TRBJ2-5, with D tentatively TRBD2 (6 bases). Per germline, CDR1 SGHAT and CDR2 FQNNGV. There are 13 residues in the CDR3. Trimming shortened V by 3 bases and J by 5 bases, and 10 bases separated the two germline ends. The DNA of the CDR3 is TGTGCCAGCAGCTTGACGGGGGAGGAGACCCAGTACTTC. Its protein product is CASSLTGEETQYF.

The chain couples TRBV11-2 to TRBJ2-7; D is unresolved. V shed 2 bases and J shed 0 bases, with 14 bases lying between them. The CDR3 spans 16 residues. Germline V gene data show CDR1 as SGHAT and CDR2 as FQNNGV. The CDR3 here is CASSLTVVKSSYEQYF. CDR3 in DNA: TGTGCCAGCAGCTTAACTGTTGTTAAGAGCTCCTACGAGCAGTACTTC.

This chain links TRBV20-1 with TRBJ1-5; D is undetermined. V was shortened by 0 bases and J by 4 bases, with 1 base between the two germline ends. The CDR3 has 11 residues. Germline V gene data show CDR1 as DFQATT and CDR2 as SNEGSKA (reference sequence). The CDR3 reads CSARENQPQHF. CDR3 nucleotides: TGCAGTGCTAGAGAGAATCAGCCCCAGCATTTT.

This clonotype was picked up a small number of times. The chain carries TRBV5-1 and TRBJ2-1; weak D call: TRBD2 (6 bases). CDR1 and CDR2 from the germline V gene are SGHRS and YFSETQ. Trimming took off 5 bases at V and 5 bases at J, with 23 bases between the two ends. CDR3 size: 17 residues. The CDR3 region is CASRFKEQRARNNEQFF. As DNA, the CDR3 is TGCGCCAGCAGGTTTAAAGAGCAGCGGGCTCGCAACAATGAGCAGTTCTTC. Looking up the rest from reference TRBV5-1 and TRBJ2-1 gives the full variable domain: KAGVTQTPRYLIKTRGQQVTLSCSPISGHRSVSWYQQTPGQGLQFLFEYFSETQRNKGNFPGRFSGRQFSNSRSEMNVSTLELGDSALYLCASRFKEQRARNNEQFFGPGTRLTVL.

The chain is built from TRBV12-3 or TRBV12-4 and TRBJ2-5; 8 bases agree with TRBD2. The CDR3 has 15 amino acids. The V and J ends lost 2 bases and 4 bases, in that order; junction bases with no gene match: 6. The CDR3 loop reads CASSLPGGLRETQYF. The CDR3 nucleotides read TGTGCCAGCAGTTTACCGGGGGGGCTTCGAGAGACCCAGTACTTC.

The chain employs TRBV10-3 and TRBJ1-4; D is perhaps TRBD1 (5 bases). The CDR3 extends over 13 amino acids. The germline V and J ends were trimmed by 7 bases and 6 bases, with 12 bases remaining between them. CDR1 is ENHRY, CDR2 SYGVKD, per germline. The CDR3 DNA sequence: TGTGCCATCACTTCCCCGGGGGATGAAAAACTGTTTTTT. Translated, it gives CAITSPGDEKLFF.

The V and J genes are TRBV7-4 and TRBJ2-2; 8 nucleotides line up with TRBD2. The V gene end was trimmed by 1 base and the J gene end by 5 bases; junction bases not matched to a gene: 6. The CDR3 totals 16 residues. Germline CDR1 reads SGHVT; CDR2 reads SQSDAQ. The CDR3 protein is CASSLVLAGITGELFF. The CDR3 DNA reads as TGTGCCAGCAGCTTAGTCCTAGCGGGCATTACCGGGGAGCTGTTTTTT.

The chain uses TRBV7-3 and TRBJ1-6; a weak D match, TRBD1 (5 bases). Between the trimmed V and J ends, which lost 8 bases and 9 bases, there was a span of 20 bases. The CDR3 contains 15 residues. Germline CDR1 is SGHTA and CDR2 is FQGTGA. This CDR3 reads CASQKIRDGRSPLHF. The CDR3 DNA follows: TGTGCCAGCCAAAAAATCCGGGACGGCCGTTCACCCCTCCACTTT.